These 30 T cell receptor beta chains came from one sample sequenced in a study of blood T cell repertoires in COVID-19. Assay: immunoSEQ multiplex PCR; the TCRdb copy retains only in-frame clones and omits some. This table has more than 85,000 clones, more than 80% appearing once. Sequenced material: peripheral blood. Every receptor here comes from a human donor in a cohort sampled during active COVID-19.

The J gene is TRBJ1-4, the V gene TRBV6-1, with D hard to call. Germline V CDR1 and CDR2: MNHNS, SASEGT. The V and J ends lost 3 bases and 10 bases respectively, with 12 bases between them. CDR3 length: 13 residues. CDR3 nucleotides: TGTGCCAGCAGTGAGTTGGCCCGCGGAAAACTGTTTTTT. Its protein is CASSELARGKLFF.

V and J are TRBV28 and TRBJ1-2, with 7 positions matching TRBD1. In germline, CDR1 is MDHEN, CDR2 SYDVKM. This CDR3 spans 14 amino acids. J lost 8 bases, V lost 5 bases, and 11 bases had no gene match. The CDR3 DNA follows: TGTGCCAGCAGTCCCGGCGACAGGGTATGGGGCTACACCTTC. Translation gives CASSPGDRVWGYTF.

This clone was found a few times. The chain couples TRBV3-1 (or the pseudogene TRBV3-2) to TRBJ2-2, with D unclear. CDR3 size: 11 residues. Germline CDR1 LGHDT, CDR2 YNNKEL (reference sequence). With 10 bases removed from V and 0 bases from J, the gap between germline ends came to 3 bases. As DNA, the CDR3 is TGTGCCACCTCGAACACCGGGGAGCTGTTTTTT. Translating it yields CATSNTGELFF.

This chain joins TRBV7-3 and TRBJ2-3; weak D call: TRBD1 (6 bases). The CDR3 totals 13 residues. The germline V and J ends were trimmed by 2 bases and 3 bases, with 6 bases remaining between them. Germline CDR1 reads SGHTA; CDR2 reads FQGTGA. CDR3 residues: CASSLQGTDTQYF. The CDR3 region has the DNA TGTGCCAGCAGCTTACAGGGGACAGATACGCAGTATTTT.

The rearrangement links TRBV9 to TRBJ1-3; D is unresolved. The CDR3 sequence is 16 residues long. CDR1 is SGDLS and CDR2 is YYNGEE in the germline V gene. Between the trimmed V and J ends, which lost 1 base and 0 bases, there was a span of 11 bases. The CDR3 reads CASSVSGRLSGNTIYF. The DNA of the CDR3 is TGTGCCAGCAGCGTATCAGGCAGGCTCTCTGGAAACACCATATATTTT.

The chain couples TRBV11-2 to TRBJ2-1; 7 bases map to TRBD2. CDR1 and CDR2 from the germline V gene are SGHAT and FQNNGV. This CDR3 contains 17 residues. Losses at the gene ends were 5 bases for V and 2 bases for J; bases not matched to a gene: 12. CDR3 DNA: TGTGCCAGCAGCCGACGGGCGGGAGTACCGACCTACAATGAGCAGTTCTTC. Translation: CASSRRAGVPTYNEQFF.

The chain carries TRBV5-5 and TRBJ1-1, with D tentatively TRBD1 (6 bases). Trimming pared 7 bases from V and 4 bases from J, leaving 14 bases between. Germline V gene sequence: CDR1 SGHKS, CDR2 YYEKEE (reference sequence). The CDR3 consists of 13 residues. CDR3 nucleotides: TGTGCCAGCCGAGCAAGGGGGGGCACTGAAGCTTTCTTT. This translates into CASRARGGTEAFF. The variable domain in full, with the rest retrieved from reference TRBV5-5 and TRBJ1-1, is DAGVTQSPTHLIKTRGQQVTLRCSPISGHKSVSWYQQVLGQGPQFIFQYYEKEERGRGNFPDRFSARQFPNYSSELNVNALLLGDSALYLCASRARGGTEAFFGQGTRLTVV.

This sequence joins TRBV3-1 (or the pseudogene TRBV3-2) and TRBJ1-4; the D gene is possibly TRBD1 (6 bases). V lost 2 bases and J 7 bases, leaving 20 bases between the germline ends. This CDR3 is 17 amino acids long. Looked up from germline, CDR1 is LGHDT and CDR2 is YNNKEL (reference sequence). The CDR3 coding sequence is TGTGCCAGCAGCCAATCGAACGCCCGGGGGGCGGGTGAAAAACTGTTTTTT. This sequence encodes CASSQSNARGAGEKLFF.

The V call is TRBV7-6, the J call TRBJ2-7; D may be TRBD1 (6 bases). The CDR3 loop spans 15 amino acids. The ends were cut back, 1 base at V and 1 base at J, with 11 bases in the middle. The germline CDR1 and CDR2 sequences are SGHVS and FNYEAQ. The CDR3 coding sequence is TGTGCCAGCAGCTTAGACAGGGCCGCTTCCTACGAGCAGTACTTC. It specifies CASSLDRAASYEQYF.

The CDR3 protein is CASSLSETRDRGYQETQYF. In nucleotides, the CDR3 is TGTGCCAGCAGCTTATCAGAAACCCGGGACAGGGGGTACCAAGAGACCCAGTACTTC. The J gene is TRBJ2-5, the V gene TRBV7-8, with 11 bases fitting TRBD1. After removal of 2 bases from V and 0 bases from J, the junction contained 11 bases not matched to a gene. This CDR3 contains 19 residues. CDR1 SGHVS and CDR2 FQNEAQ come from the germline V gene.

The J gene is TRBJ2-7, the V gene TRBV7-6; the match to TRBD2 covers 8 bases. The trim removed 5 bases at V and 2 bases at J, leaving 11 bases unmatched. Germline V gene lookup returns CDR1 SGHVS and CDR2 FNYEAQ. This CDR3 comprises 16 residues. Here the CDR3 DNA reads TGTGCCAGCAGCCCGGGGGGGCGGGGACCTACCTACGAGCAGTACTTC. Translation: CASSPGGRGPTYEQYF.

This chain uses TRBV4-2 with TRBJ1-2; possibly TRBD1 for D (5 bases). The CDR3 sequence is 15 residues long. Germline V lookup: CDR1 LGHNA, CDR2 YNFKEQ. Trimming removed 1 base at V and 7 bases at J, with 16 bases between. CDR3 sequence (DNA): TGTGCCAGCAGCCAAGGCGGGGCTTGGGTGGGTGGCTACACCTTC. Translating it yields CASSQGGAWVGGYTF.

The V gene is TRBV27, the J gene TRBJ1-5; D may be TRBD1 (5 bases). Germline V lookup: CDR1 MNHEY, CDR2 SMNVEV (reference sequence). The V and J ends lost 6 bases and 13 bases respectively, with 16 bases between them. The length of the CDR3 is 12 residues. The CDR3 DNA sequence: TGTGCCAGCAGCTTAGGGGAAGGGGTGCAGCATTTT. Encoded protein: CASSLGEGVQHF.

V gene TRBV5-1 combines with J gene TRBJ1-2, with D possibly being TRBD1 (6 bases). V gave up 0 bases and J gave up 4 bases, with 10 bases separating them. Germline lookup yields CDR1 SGHRS and CDR2 YFSETQ. The CDR3 totals 14 residues. Here the CDR3 DNA reads TGCGCCAGCAGCTTGGAACAGGGAAGCTATGGCTACACCTTC. It specifies CASSLEQGSYGYTF.

This clone was seen just once. The V call is TRBV4-2, the J call TRBJ1-1; D is unresolved. There are 14 residues in the CDR3. The germline V gene has CDR1 LGHNA and CDR2 YNFKEQ. V lost 0 bases and J 6 bases, leaving 11 bases between the germline ends. CDR3 sequence reads: CASSQESAAAEAFF. The CDR3 coding sequence is TGTGCCAGCAGCCAAGAGAGTGCCGCCGCTGAAGCTTTCTTT.

As DNA, the CDR3 is TGTGCCAGCAGTTTAAAGGGGGCGTCGACTGAAGCTTTCTTT. Protein sequence: CASSLKGASTEAFF. The genes are TRBV27 and TRBJ1-1; 7 bases agree with TRBD1. V shed 2 bases and J 5 bases; nucleotides not matched to a gene: 5. In germline, CDR1 is MNHEY, CDR2 SMNVEV (reference sequence). The CDR3 consists of 14 residues.

The rearrangement links TRBV14 to TRBJ2-7; 9 bases line up with TRBD1. The CDR3 spans 14 residues. Germline V gene data show CDR1 as SGHDN and CDR2 as FVKESK. J gave up 4 bases and V 4 bases, and 5 bases lay outside the gene matches. The CDR3 sequence: CASSPHRGLYEQYF. The DNA for the CDR3 is TGTGCCAGCAGCCCTCACAGGGGGCTATACGAGCAGTACTTC.

The CDR3 region is CASSQARSSYNSPLHF. The CDR3 bases are TGTGCCAGCAGCCAAGCCAGATCCTCCTATAATTCACCCCTCCACTTT. The chain joins TRBV3-1 (or the pseudogene TRBV3-2) to TRBJ1-6, with D unresolved. The germline gives CDR1 LGHDT, CDR2 YNNKEL (reference sequence). The CDR3 totals 16 residues. Trimming removed 1 base at V and 0 bases at J, with 7 bases between.

The chain recombines TRBV5-1 with TRBJ1-6; D remains ambiguous. Germline V gene lookup returns CDR1 SGHRS and CDR2 YFSETQ. The V gene lost 0 bases and the J gene lost 7 bases, with 8 bases spanning the gap. This CDR3 region has 14 residues. In DNA form, the CDR3 reads TGCGCCAGCAGCTTGGAACACCCCAATTCACCCCTCCACTTT. Amino acid sequence: CASSLEHPNSPLHF.

The genes are TRBV7-2 and TRBJ2-3; 8 bases fit TRBD2. Germline CDR1 is SGHTA and CDR2 is FQGNSA. The J segment lost 6 bases and the V segment lost 4 bases, leaving 12 bases of the junction unmatched. The CDR3 is 16 amino acids. CDR3 DNA: TGTGCCAGCAGCTCAGGACTAGCAAAAAATCAGGATACGCAGTATTTT. Translating it yields CASSSGLAKNQDTQYF.

The V and J genes are TRBV4-2 and TRBJ1-1; D might be TRBD1 (5 bases). There are 15 residues in the CDR3. V lost 1 base, J lost 4 bases, and 13 bases lay in between. In germline, CDR1 is LGHNA, CDR2 YNFKEQ. The CDR3 DNA is TGTGCCAGCAGCCAAGGGGGGGGATTGGGCACTGAAGCTTTCTTT. It specifies CASSQGGGLGTEAFF.

The chain carries TRBV28 and TRBJ1-4; 11 bases align to TRBD1. V was pared by 6 bases and J by 8 bases, with 8 bases of the junction left unmatched. Germline V gene data show CDR1 as MDHEN and CDR2 as SYDVKM. This CDR3 spans 15 amino acids. Here the CDR3 DNA reads TGTGCCAGCAGGGACGGACAGGGGGCGCGCGAAAAACTGTTTTTT. It codes for CASRDGQGAREKLFF.

This clone was counted ten times or more. V usage is TRBV7-9 and J usage is TRBJ2-1; 8 nucleotides match TRBD2. The CDR3 covers 16 residues. Per germline, CDR1 SEHNR and CDR2 FQNEAQ (reference sequence). V was pared by 1 base and J by 7 bases, with 9 bases of the junction left unmatched. The CDR3 coding sequence is TGTGCCAGCAGCTTAGGTGTCGGTAGCGGGGCAAATGAGCAGTTCTTC. It translates to CASSLGVGSGANEQFF.

This chain uses TRBV28 with TRBJ1-1; possible D gene TRBD1, 6 bases. V lost 6 bases to trimming and J lost 1 base, with 21 bases between them. Germline loops: CDR1 MDHEN, CDR2 SYDVKM. The CDR3 length is 17 residues. DNA for the CDR3: TGTGCCAGCAGCCAGGGGAGGGGGGGCCGAAGGAACACTGAAGCTTTCTTT. Its protein is CASSQGRGGRRNTEAFF.

J is TRBJ2-7 and V is TRBV9, with 10 positions matching TRBD2. The CDR3 consists of 15 residues. The trim removed 5 bases at V and 5 bases at J, leaving 10 bases unmatched. Germline V gene data show CDR1 as SGDLS and CDR2 as YYNGEE. The CDR3 here is CASSRAGSGGHEQYF. CDR3 nucleotide sequence: TGTGCCAGCAGTCGCGCGGGTAGCGGGGGGCACGAGCAGTACTTC. Filled out from reference TRBV9 and TRBJ2-7, the complete variable domain reads DSGVTQTPKHLITATGQRVTLRCSPRSGDLSVYWYQQSLDQGLQFLIQYYNGEERAKGNILERFSAQQFPDLHSELNLSSLELGDSALYFCASSRAGSGGHEQYFGPGTRLTVT.

The V gene is TRBV7-2, the J gene TRBJ1-1; D might be TRBD1 (6 bases). The CDR3 loop spans 17 amino acids. CDR1 is SGHTA, CDR2 FQGNSA, per germline. Trimming shortened V by 5 bases and J by 2 bases, and 21 bases separated the two germline ends. CDR3 sequence reads: CASSQSLRGFVNTEAFF. CDR3 in DNA: TGTGCCAGCAGCCAATCCCTCAGGGGCTTCGTAAACACTGAAGCTTTCTTT. The variable domain in full, with the rest retrieved from reference TRBV7-2 and TRBJ1-1, is GAGVSQSPSNKVTEKGKDVELRCDPISGHTALYWYRQSLGQGLEFLIYFQGNSAPDKSGLPSDRFSAERTGGSVSTLTIQRTQQEDSAVYLCASSQSLRGFVNTEAFFGQGTRLTVV.

The chain is built from TRBV27 and TRBJ2-3, with a weak D call TRBD2 (5 bases). The length of the CDR3 is 15 residues. From germline, CDR1 is MNHEY and CDR2 SMNVEV (reference sequence). The ends were cut back, 3 bases at V and 0 bases at J, with 10 bases in the middle. The DNA for the CDR3 is TGTGCCAGCAGTTTTCTAGCCTCTAGCACAGATACGCAGTATTTT. Translation: CASSFLASSTDTQYF.

This clone was detected once. The V call is TRBV10-3, the J call TRBJ1-1, with 8 bases matching TRBD1. V trimming: 6 bases; J trimming: 5 bases; junction bases outside the gene matches: 8. CDR1 ENHRY and CDR2 SYGVKD come from the germline V gene. CDR3 length: 14 residues. Here the CDR3 DNA reads TGTGCCATCAGCCAGGGGGCAAGGGGAACTGAAGCTTTCTTT. Amino acids: CAISQGARGTEAFF.

CDR3 loop: CASSFRGIYEQYF. The CDR3, as DNA: TGTGCCAGCAGTTTTCGGGGGATCTACGAGCAGTACTTC. The chain carries TRBV12-3 or TRBV12-4 and TRBJ2-7; a weak D match, TRBD2 (6 bases). V lost 3 bases and J 3 bases, leaving 9 bases between the germline ends. This CDR3 has 13 amino acids.

This clone was counted between two and nine times. The J gene is TRBJ2-3, the V gene TRBV6-6; D remains unclear. CDR3 size: 13 residues. The germline gives CDR1 MNHNY, CDR2 SVGAGI (reference sequence). Trimming left V 0 bases short and J 13 bases short, with 14 bases between. This chain's CDR3 is CASSYSNSIAEYF. CDR3 DNA sequence: TGTGCCAGCAGTTACTCGAACTCTATCGCTGAGTATTTT.